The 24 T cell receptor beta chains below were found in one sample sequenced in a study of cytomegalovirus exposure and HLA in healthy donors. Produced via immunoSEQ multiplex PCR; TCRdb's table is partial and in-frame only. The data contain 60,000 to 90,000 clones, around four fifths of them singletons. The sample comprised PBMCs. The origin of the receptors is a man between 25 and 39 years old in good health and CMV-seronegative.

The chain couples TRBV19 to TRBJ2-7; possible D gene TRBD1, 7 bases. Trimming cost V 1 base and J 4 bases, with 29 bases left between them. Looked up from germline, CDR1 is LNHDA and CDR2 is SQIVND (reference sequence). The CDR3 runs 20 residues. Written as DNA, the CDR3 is TGTGCCAGTAGTATAGGGAGGGGAAGGGGGCATAACCCCCCTCTGTACGAGCAGTACTTC. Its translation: CASSIGRGRGHNPPLYEQYF.

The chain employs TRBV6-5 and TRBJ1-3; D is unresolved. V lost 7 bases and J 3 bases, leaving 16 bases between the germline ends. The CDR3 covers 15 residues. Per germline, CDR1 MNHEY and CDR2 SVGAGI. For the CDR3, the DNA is TGTGCCAGCACCGGACTTCCCTCCTTTGGAAACACCATATATTTT. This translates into CASTGLPSFGNTIYF.

CDR3: CASSLWTVNTGELFF. The CDR3 coding sequence is TGTGCCAGCTCACTATGGACAGTGAACACCGGGGAGCTGTTTTTT. The genes are TRBV18 and TRBJ2-2, with a weak D call TRBD1 (6 bases). The germline V and J ends were trimmed by 4 bases and 1 base, with 10 bases remaining between them. CDR1 and CDR2 from the germline V gene are KGHSH and LQKENI. This CDR3 is built from 15 residues.

This chain's CDR3 is CASSSRGVSNYGYTF. As DNA, the CDR3 is TGTGCCAGCAGTTCCAGGGGGGTATCGAACTATGGCTACACCTTC. V and J are TRBV27 and TRBJ1-2; 7 nucleotides align to TRBD1. This CDR3 has 15 amino acids. Per germline, CDR1 MNHEY and CDR2 SMNVEV (reference sequence). After removal of 4 bases from V and 2 bases from J, the junction contained 7 bases not matched to a gene.

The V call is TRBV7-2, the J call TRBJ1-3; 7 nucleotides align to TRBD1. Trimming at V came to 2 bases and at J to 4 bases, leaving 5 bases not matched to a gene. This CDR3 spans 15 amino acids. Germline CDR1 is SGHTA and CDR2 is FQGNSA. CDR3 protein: CASSLSTGVGNTIYF. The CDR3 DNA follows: TGTGCCAGCAGCTTAAGCACAGGGGTCGGAAACACCATATATTTT.

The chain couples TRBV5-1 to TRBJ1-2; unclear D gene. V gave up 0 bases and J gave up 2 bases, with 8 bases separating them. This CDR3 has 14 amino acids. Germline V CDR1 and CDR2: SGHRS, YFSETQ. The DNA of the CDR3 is TGCGCCAGCAGCTTGGACGGTTCAAACTATGGCTACACCTTC. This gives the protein CASSLDGSNYGYTF.

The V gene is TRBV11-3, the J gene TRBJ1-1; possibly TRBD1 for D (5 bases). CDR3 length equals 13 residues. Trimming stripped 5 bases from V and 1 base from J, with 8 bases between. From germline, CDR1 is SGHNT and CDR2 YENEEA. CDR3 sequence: CASSPQGNTEAFF. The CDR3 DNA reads TGTGCCAGCAGCCCCCAGGGGAACACTGAAGCTTTCTTT.

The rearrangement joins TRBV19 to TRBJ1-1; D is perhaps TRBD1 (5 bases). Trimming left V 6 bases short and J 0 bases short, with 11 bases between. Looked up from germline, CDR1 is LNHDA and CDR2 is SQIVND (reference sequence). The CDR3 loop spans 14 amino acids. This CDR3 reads CASRTVYMNTEAFF. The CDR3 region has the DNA TGTGCCAGTAGGACAGTATACATGAACACTGAAGCTTTCTTT.

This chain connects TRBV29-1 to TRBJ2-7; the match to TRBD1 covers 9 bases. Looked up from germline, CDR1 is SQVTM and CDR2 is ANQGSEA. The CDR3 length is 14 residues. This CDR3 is CRHRGQGFVGEQYV. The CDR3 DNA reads TGCAGGCACCGGGGACAGGGTTTTGTTGGCGAGCAGTACGTC.

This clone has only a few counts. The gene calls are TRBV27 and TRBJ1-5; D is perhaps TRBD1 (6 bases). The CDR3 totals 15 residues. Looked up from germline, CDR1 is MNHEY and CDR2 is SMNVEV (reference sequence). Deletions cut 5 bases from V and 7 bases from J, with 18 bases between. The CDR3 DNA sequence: TGTGCCAGCAGTGAAAGACGGGACACGGGCCAGCCCCAGCATTTT. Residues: CASSERRDTGQPQHF.

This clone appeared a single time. CDR3 in DNA: TGTGCCAGCAGCGTGGGGACTCTAAATTCACCCCTCCACTTT. It translates to CASSVGTLNSPLHF. The rearrangement links TRBV9 to TRBJ1-6, with a weak D call TRBD1 (5 bases). Trimming removed 2 bases at V and 7 bases at J, with 10 bases between. Looked up from germline, CDR1 is SGDLS and CDR2 is YYNGEE. CDR3 size: 14 residues.

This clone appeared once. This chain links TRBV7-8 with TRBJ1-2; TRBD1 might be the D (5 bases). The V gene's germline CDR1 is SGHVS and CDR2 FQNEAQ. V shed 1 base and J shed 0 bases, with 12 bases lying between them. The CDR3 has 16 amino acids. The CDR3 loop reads CASSLGSGTPNYGYTF. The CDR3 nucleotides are TGTGCCAGCAGCTTAGGTTCGGGGACTCCTAACTATGGCTACACCTTC.

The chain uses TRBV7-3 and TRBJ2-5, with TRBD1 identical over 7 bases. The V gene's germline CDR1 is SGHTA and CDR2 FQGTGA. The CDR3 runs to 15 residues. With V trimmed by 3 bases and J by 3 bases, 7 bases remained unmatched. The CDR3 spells CASSFIGGGEETQYF. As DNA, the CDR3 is TGTGCCAGCAGCTTTATAGGGGGCGGAGAAGAGACCCAGTACTTC.

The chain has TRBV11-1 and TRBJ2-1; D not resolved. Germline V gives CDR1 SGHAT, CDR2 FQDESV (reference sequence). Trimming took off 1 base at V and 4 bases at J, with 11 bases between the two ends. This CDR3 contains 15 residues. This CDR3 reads CASSLGFVSYNEQFF. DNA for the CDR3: TGTGCCAGCAGCTTAGGTTTCGTCAGTTACAATGAGCAGTTCTTC. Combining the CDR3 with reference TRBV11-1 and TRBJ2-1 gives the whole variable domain EAEVAQSPRYKITEKSQAVAFWCDPISGHATLYWYRQILGQGPELLVQFQDESVVDDSQLPKDRFSAERLKGVDSTLKIQPAELGDSAMYLCASSLGFVSYNEQFFGPGTRLTVL.

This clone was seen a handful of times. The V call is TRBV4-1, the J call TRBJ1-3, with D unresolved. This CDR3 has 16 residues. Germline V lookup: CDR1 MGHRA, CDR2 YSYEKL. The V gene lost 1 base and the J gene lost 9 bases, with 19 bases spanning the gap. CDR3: CASSQVKLPTSGTIYF. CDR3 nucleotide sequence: TGCGCCAGCAGCCAAGTAAAACTGCCAACATCGGGCACCATATATTTT.

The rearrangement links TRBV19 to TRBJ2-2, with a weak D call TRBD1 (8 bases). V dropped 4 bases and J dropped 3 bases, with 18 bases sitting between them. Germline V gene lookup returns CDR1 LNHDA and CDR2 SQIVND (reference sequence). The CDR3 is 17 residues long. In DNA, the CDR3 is TGTGCCAGTAGTAGCCTTGACAGGGGAGGGTACACCGGGGAGCTGTTTTTT. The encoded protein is CASSSLDRGGYTGELFF.

The CDR3 loop reads CASNYREGLNTEAFF. DNA for the CDR3: TGTGCCAGCAATTATAGGGAGGGGTTGAACACTGAAGCTTTCTTT. V gene TRBV6-5 combines with J gene TRBJ1-1; perhaps TRBD1 as D (5 bases). Germline V CDR1 and CDR2: MNHEY, SVGAGI. V shed 7 bases and J shed 0 bases, with 15 bases lying between them. The CDR3 contains 15 residues.

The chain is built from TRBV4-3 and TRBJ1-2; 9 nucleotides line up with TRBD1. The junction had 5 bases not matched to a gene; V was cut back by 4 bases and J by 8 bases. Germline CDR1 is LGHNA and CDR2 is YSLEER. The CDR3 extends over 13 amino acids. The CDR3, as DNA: TGCGCCAGCAGCCCGGGACAGGGCTACGGCTACACCTTC. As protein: CASSPGQGYGYTF.

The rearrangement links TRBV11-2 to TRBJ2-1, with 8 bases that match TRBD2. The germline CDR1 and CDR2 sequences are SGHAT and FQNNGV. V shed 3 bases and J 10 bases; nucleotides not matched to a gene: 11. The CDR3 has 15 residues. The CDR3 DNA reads TGTGCCAGCAGCTTTCCGTCGGGAGGGCCAGGGGAGCAGTTCTTC. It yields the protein CASSFPSGGPGEQFF.

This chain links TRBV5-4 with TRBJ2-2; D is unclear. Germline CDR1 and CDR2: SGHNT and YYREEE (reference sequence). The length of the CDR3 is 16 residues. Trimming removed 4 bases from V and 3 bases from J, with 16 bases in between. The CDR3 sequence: CASSPSNYRYTGELFF. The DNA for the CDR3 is TGTGCCAGCAGCCCGTCTAACTATCGATACACCGGGGAGCTGTTTTTT. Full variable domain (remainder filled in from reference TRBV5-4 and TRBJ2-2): ETGVTQSPTHLIKTRGQQVTLRCSSQSGHNTVSWYQQALGQGPQFIFQYYREEENGRGNFPPRFSGLQFPNYSSELNVNALELDDSALYLCASSPSNYRYTGELFFGEGSRLTVL.

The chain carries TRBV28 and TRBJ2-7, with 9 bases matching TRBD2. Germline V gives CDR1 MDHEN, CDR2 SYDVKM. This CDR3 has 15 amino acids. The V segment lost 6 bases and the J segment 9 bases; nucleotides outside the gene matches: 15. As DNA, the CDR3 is TGTGCCAGCAGAACGGCCGGGACTAGCTTCCACGCGCAGTACGTC. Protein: CASRTAGTSFHAQYV.

The CDR3 spells CATILQGRPSGAFF. CDR3 nucleotide sequence: TGTGCCACCATTCTACAGGGGCGTCCCTCGGGAGCTTTCTTT. The V and J genes are TRBV19 and TRBJ1-1; TRBD1 agrees at 7 bases. The CDR3 is 14 amino acids. The ends lost 10 bases at V and 10 bases at J; junction bases unmatched: 18. The germline gives CDR1 LNHDA, CDR2 SQIVND (reference sequence).

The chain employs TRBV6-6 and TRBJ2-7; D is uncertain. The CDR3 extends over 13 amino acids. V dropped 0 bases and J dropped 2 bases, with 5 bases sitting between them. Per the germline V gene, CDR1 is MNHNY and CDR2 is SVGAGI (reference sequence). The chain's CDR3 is CASSYSLTYEQYF. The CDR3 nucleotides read TGTGCCAGCAGTTACTCGTTAACCTACGAGCAGTACTTC.

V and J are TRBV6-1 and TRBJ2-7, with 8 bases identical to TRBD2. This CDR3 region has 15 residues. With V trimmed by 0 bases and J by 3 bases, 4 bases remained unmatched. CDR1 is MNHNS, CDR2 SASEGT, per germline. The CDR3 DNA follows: TGTGCCAGCAGTGAAGCGTCGGGAGGGGTCTACGAGCAGTACGTC. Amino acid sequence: CASSEASGGVYEQYV.